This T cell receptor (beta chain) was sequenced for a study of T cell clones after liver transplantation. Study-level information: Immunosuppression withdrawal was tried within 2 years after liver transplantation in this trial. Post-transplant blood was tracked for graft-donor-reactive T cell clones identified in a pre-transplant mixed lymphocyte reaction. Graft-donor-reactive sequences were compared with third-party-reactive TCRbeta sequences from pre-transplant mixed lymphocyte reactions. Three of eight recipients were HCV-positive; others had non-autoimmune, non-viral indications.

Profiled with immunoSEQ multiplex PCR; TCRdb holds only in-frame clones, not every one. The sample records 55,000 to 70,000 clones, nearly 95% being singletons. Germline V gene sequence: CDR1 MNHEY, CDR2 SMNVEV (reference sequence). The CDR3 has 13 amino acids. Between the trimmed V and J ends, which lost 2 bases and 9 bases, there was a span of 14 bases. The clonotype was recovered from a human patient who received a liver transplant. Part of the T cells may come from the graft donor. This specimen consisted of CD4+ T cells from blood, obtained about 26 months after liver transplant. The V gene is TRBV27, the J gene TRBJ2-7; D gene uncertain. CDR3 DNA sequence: TGTGCCAGCAGTTTAAGCCACACTACGAGGCAGTACTTC. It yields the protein CASSLSHTTRQYF.